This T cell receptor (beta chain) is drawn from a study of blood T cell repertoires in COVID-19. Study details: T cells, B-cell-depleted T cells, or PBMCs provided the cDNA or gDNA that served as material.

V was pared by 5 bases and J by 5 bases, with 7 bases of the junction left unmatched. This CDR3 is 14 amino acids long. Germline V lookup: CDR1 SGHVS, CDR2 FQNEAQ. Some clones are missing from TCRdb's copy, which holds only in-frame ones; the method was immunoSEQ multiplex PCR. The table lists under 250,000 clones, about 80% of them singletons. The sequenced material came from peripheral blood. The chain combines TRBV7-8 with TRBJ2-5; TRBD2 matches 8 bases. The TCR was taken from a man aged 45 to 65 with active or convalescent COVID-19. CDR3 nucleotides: TGTGCCAGCAGCCCGCGGGGGGCCGGGGAGACCCAGTACTTC. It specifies CASSPRGAGETQYF. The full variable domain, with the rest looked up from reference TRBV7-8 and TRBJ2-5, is GAGVSQSPRYKVAKRGQDVALRCDPISGHVSLFWYQQALGQGPEFLTYFQNEAQLDKSGLPSDRFFAERPEGSVSTLKIQRTQQEDSAVYLCASSPRGAGETQYFGPGTRLLVL.